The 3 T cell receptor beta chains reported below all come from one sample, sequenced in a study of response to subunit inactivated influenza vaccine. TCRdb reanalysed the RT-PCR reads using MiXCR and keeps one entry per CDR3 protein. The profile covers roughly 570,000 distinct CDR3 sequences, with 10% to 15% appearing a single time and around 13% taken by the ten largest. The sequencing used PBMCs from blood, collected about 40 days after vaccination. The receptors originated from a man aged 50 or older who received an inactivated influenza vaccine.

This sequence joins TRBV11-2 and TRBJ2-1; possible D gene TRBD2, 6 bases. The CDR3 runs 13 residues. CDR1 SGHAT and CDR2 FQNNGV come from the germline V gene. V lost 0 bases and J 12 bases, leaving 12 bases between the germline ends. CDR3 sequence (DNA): TGTGCCAGCAGCTTAGAAACCCAGGGAGGGCAGTTCTTC. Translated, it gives CASSLETQGGQFF. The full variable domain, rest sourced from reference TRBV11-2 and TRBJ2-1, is EAGVAQSPRYKIIEKRQSVAFWCNPISGHATLYWYQQILGQGPKLLIQFQNNGVVDDSQLPKDRFSAERLKGVDSTLKIQPAKLEDSAVYLCASSLETQGGQFFGPGTRLTVL.

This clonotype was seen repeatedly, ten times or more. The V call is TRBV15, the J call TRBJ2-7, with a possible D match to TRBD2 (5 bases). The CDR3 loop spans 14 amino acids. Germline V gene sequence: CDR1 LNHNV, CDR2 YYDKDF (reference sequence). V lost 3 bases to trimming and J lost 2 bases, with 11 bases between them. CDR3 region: CATSRDGITYEQYF. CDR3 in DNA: TGTGCCACCAGCAGGGACGGGATTACCTACGAGCAGTACTTC.

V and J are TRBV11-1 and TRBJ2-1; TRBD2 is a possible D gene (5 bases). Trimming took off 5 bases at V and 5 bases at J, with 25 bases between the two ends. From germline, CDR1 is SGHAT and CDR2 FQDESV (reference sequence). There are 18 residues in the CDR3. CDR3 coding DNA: TGTGCCAGCAGCACTAGGACCCAGACACTATCTTTGAACAATGAGCAGTTCTTC. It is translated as CASSTRTQTLSLNNEQFF.